This T cell receptor (beta chain) was sequenced in a study of cytomegalovirus exposure and HLA in healthy donors. CDR1 and CDR2 (germline): GTSNPN, SVGIG (reference sequence). V lost 3 bases to trimming and J lost 3 bases; unmatched junction nucleotides: 9. The CDR3 is 15 residues long. The PCR used 60 Vbeta and 13 Jbeta primers. Clones were read by immunoSEQ multiplex PCR, and TCRdb kept only the in-frame ones, dropping some. The sample yields over 130,000 clones, over 75% seen once. This chain uses TRBV30 with TRBJ2-5; 8 bases are a match to TRBD2. Sequencing was done on a sample of PBMCs. This sequence originates from a man aged 40-49 years in good health and CMV-seronegative. The CDR3, as DNA: TGTGCCTGGAGCCGAACTAGCGGTTATAAAGAGACCCAGTACTTC. Amino acids: CAWSRTSGYKETQYF.